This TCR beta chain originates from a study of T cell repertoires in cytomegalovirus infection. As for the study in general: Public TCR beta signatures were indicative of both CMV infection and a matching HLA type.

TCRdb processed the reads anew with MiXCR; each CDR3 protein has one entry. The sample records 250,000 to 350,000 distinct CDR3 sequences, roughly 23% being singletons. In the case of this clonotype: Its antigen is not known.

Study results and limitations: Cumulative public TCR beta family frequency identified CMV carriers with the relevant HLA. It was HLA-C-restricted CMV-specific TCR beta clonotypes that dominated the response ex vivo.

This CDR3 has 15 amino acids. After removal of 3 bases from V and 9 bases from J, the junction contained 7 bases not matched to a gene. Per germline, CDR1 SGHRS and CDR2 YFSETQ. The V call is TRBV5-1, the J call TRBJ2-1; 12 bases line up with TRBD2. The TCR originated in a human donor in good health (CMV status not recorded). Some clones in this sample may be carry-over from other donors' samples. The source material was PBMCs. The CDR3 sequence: CASSSSGRGYSEQFF. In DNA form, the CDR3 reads TGCGCCAGCAGCTCTAGCGGGAGGGGATATAGTGAGCAGTTCTTC.